Ten or more counts support the clone carrying this T cell receptor (beta chain). Germline CDR1 and CDR2: SGHAT and FQNNGV. V shed 5 bases and J shed 4 bases, with 12 bases lying between them. CDR3 size: 13 residues. Researchers amplified the TCR beta CDR3 regions from RNA transcripts. HTBI primers were used for first-round RT-PCR of the TCR CDR3. TCRdb itself ran the multiplex PCR reads through MiXCR, one entry per CDR3 protein. The sample lists around 350,000 distinct CDR3 sequences, approximately 25% occurring once. The record originates from a study of T cells in Graves' hyperthyroidism and ophthalmopathy.

This receptor was obtained from a man aged 45 to 65 with Graves' hyperthyroidism. V gene TRBV11-2 combines with J gene TRBJ2-7; D might be TRBD1 (6 bases). Sequencing was performed on blood. Here the CDR3 reads CASSPGQRYEQYF. The CDR3 coding sequence is TGTGCCAGCAGCCCCGGACAGCGATACGAGCAGTACTTC.